This record covers a single T cell receptor (beta chain). All donors qualified as healthy HIV-negative adults and had experienced no recent acute infections or vaccinations. The entry originates in a study of shared clonotypes between healthy human individuals. TCRdb's table, derived via immunoSEQ multiplex PCR, lists solely in-frame clones and lacks some. The table shows fewer than 500,000 clones, with nearly 80% occurring only once. The CDR3 extends over 13 amino acids. CDR1 SQVTM and CDR2 ANQGSEA come from the germline V gene. Trimming stripped 4 bases from V and 5 bases from J, with 12 bases between.

V is TRBV29-1 and J is TRBJ2-1; no firm D call. The material sequenced was PBMCs. This sequence was found in a middle-aged woman in good health. Some clones in this sample may be carry-over from other donors' samples. CDR3 loop: CSVVPRVHNEQFF. The CDR3 region has the DNA TGCAGCGTTGTCCCCCGGGTCCACAATGAGCAGTTCTTC.